This paragraph reports one TCR beta chain. What it binds is not known. An end of the junction differs from the germline gene, which may be a read error. The source of the sample is a study of tumor and adjacent non-tumor tissue in lung cancer. In the study overall: Samples averaged around 4.2 million productive TCRbeta reads each.

The CDR3 contains 14 residues. Germline V gene lookup returns CDR1 SQVTM and CDR2 ANQGSEA. RNA was extracted from bulk tissue without any cell sorting. More than 3 cm separated this lung sample from the edge of the tumor. The library came from three nested PCR rounds adapted from ARM-PCR protocols. MiXCR, applied by TCRdb to the multiplex PCR reads, yields one record per CDR3 protein. The table lists 94,000 or so distinct CDR3 sequences, under 80% of them singletons. Study-level results: In normal lung, the top 100 clones were significantly more dominant than in tumor.

Sequenced sample: distant non-tumor lung tissue. The sequence came from a woman between 45 and 65 years old with non-small cell lung cancer. J is TRBJ2-7 and V is TRBV29-1; a weak D match, TRBD2 (6 bases). CDR3 residues: CSVVGTGSSYEQYF. In DNA form, the CDR3 reads TGTAGCGTTGTAGGGACTGGGAGCTCCTACGAGCAGTACTTC.